The T cell receptor (beta chain) described here comes from a study of blood T cell repertoires in COVID-19. Study-level background: The origin of the acute and convalescent COVID-19 samples was the United States, Italy and Spain. From T cells, B-cell-depleted T cells, or PBMCs came the material, which was cDNA or gDNA.

In the original workflow: How many nucleated cells were present was estimated from reference gene primer amplification. Repertoires were generated with immunoSEQ multiplex PCR, while TCRdb's copy carries only in-frame clones and drops some. V and J calls plus clone size are reproduced from that table; the DNA served to infer D and trimming. The data contain some 150,000 clones, around 90% of them singletons. The CDR3 spans 17 residues. Trimming left V 4 bases short and J 0 bases short, with 15 bases between. Germline V gene data show CDR1 as MGHDK and CDR2 as SYGVNS. This TCR was recovered from a woman aged 80 or older with acute or convalescent COVID-19. The V call is TRBV25-1, the J call TRBJ2-2, with D possibly being TRBD2 (5 bases). Sequences were obtained from peripheral blood. The CDR3 coding sequence is TGTGCCAGCAGTGTACATTCCGGGCGGGCGAACACCGGGGAGCTGTTTTTT. This sequence encodes CASSVHSGRANTGELFF.